This T cell receptor beta chain stems from a study of read filtering for tumor transcriptome and immune sequencing. General study results and limits: Without single-read clonotypes, shared clonotype proportions correlated more between IR-seq and RNA-seq. Even smaller IR-seq throughput identified most shared clonotypes.

As for this clonotype: The antigen remains undetermined.

The V gene's germline CDR1 is MDHEN and CDR2 SYDVKM. The CDR3 has 14 residues. Trimming removed 5 bases from V and 3 bases from J; junction bases left unmatched: 4. From 350 to 500 ng of RNA, a library with molecular barcoded alpha/delta and beta/gamma adaptors was made. TCRdb re-derived calls from the reads in MiXCR, one entry per CDR3 protein. This sample has approximately 45,000 distinct CDR3 sequences, with around 20% found just once. The origin of this receptor is a donor at least 40 years old with multiple myeloma. Sequencing was performed on a population of CD138-negative cells sorted from bone marrow. The chain joins TRBV28 to TRBJ1-5, with TRBD1 identical over 7 bases. The DNA for the CDR3 is TGTGCCAGCAGTATCGACAGGGACAATCAGCCCCAGCATTTT. Translated, it gives CASSIDRDNQPQHF. The complete variable domain, with remaining parts taken from reference TRBV28 and TRBJ1-5, reads DVKVTQSSRYLVKRTGEKVFLECVQDMDHENMFWYRQDPGLGLRLIYFSYDVKMKEKGDIPEGYSVSREKKERFSLILESASTNQTSMYLCASSIDRDNQPQHFGDGTRLSIL.